This passage covers 8 T cell receptor beta chains from one sample sequenced in a study of blood T cell repertoires in COVID-19. Data came from immunoSEQ multiplex PCR; TCRdb stores just in-frame clones and leaves some out. The sample has hundreds of thousands of clones, approximately 90% seen once. Material: PBMCs or T cells enriched from blood (not recorded which). The receptors come from a woman aged 45-60 years who had recovered from COVID-19.

This chain connects TRBV28 to TRBJ2-2; 9 bases fit TRBD2. The CDR3 covers 16 residues. Germline V gene data show CDR1 as MDHEN and CDR2 as SYDVKM. Unmatched junction bases numbered 8, after V lost 3 bases and J lost 6 bases. The CDR3 loop reads CASSFRTSVAAGELFF. Here the CDR3 DNA reads TGTGCCAGCAGTTTCCGGACTAGCGTAGCAGCCGGGGAGCTGTTTTTT.

The gene calls are TRBV5-1 and TRBJ2-7; a weak D match, TRBD1 (6 bases). The V and J ends lost 4 bases and 7 bases respectively, with 21 bases between them. The length of the CDR3 is 15 residues. CDR1 is SGHRS and CDR2 is YFSETQ in the germline V gene. CDR3 DNA sequence: TGCGCCAGCAGCACAACAGGGACCTTTATTCGGGAGCAGTACTTC. Translated, it gives CASSTTGTFIREQYF.

This chain joins TRBV6-4 and TRBJ2-3, with TRBD2 identical over 10 bases. The CDR3 contains 15 residues. V lost 4 bases to trimming and J lost 1 base; unmatched junction nucleotides: 2. In germline, CDR1 is MRHNA, CDR2 SNTAGT. Here the CDR3 DNA reads TGTGCCAGCAGTGCCGGGACTAGCGGCACAGATACGCAGTATTTT. It translates to CASSAGTSGTDTQYF.

The chain is built from TRBV5-1 and TRBJ2-7; D possibly corresponds to TRBD2 (6 bases). The CDR3 loop spans 15 amino acids. Per the germline V gene, CDR1 is SGHRS and CDR2 is YFSETQ. Trimming took 1 base from V and 2 from J, leaving 13 bases between them. The CDR3 is CASSLFSGFPYEQYF. CDR3 DNA sequence: TGCGCCAGCAGCTTGTTCAGCGGGTTTCCCTACGAGCAGTACTTC.

There are a few counts of this clone. The rearrangement joins TRBV9 to TRBJ1-5; D gene unclear. V was shortened by 0 bases and J by 11 bases, with 12 bases between the two germline ends. The V gene's germline CDR1 is SGDLS and CDR2 YYNGEE. This CDR3 is 13 amino acids long. The CDR3 is CASSVVQFGAQHF. The CDR3 DNA sequence: TGTGCCAGCAGCGTAGTACAGTTCGGGGCCCAGCATTTT. The variable domain in full, with the rest retrieved from reference TRBV9 and TRBJ1-5, is DSGVTQTPKHLITATGQRVTLRCSPRSGDLSVYWYQQSLDQGLQFLIQYYNGEERAKGNILERFSAQQFPDLHSELNLSSLELGDSALYFCASSVVQFGAQHFGDGTRLSIL.

The chain links TRBV6-7 to TRBJ2-1; D is uncertain. TRBV6-7 is sorted into the ORF group, with uncertain function. The CDR3 runs 14 residues. V dropped 2 bases and J dropped 7 bases, with 12 bases sitting between them. The CDR3 region is CASSYPDSGNEQFF. For the CDR3, the DNA is TGTGCCAGCAGTTACCCCGACTCCGGGAATGAGCAGTTCTTC.

CDR3 sequence reads: CASSSMRTEAFF. DNA of the CDR3: TGTGCCAGCAGTTCGATGCGGACTGAAGCTTTCTTT. The chain employs TRBV28 and TRBJ1-1, with unresolved D. Germline-derived CDR1 and CDR2 are MDHEN and SYDVKM. V was pared by 4 bases and J by 5 bases, with 8 bases between. The CDR3 consists of 12 residues. Full variable domain (missing parts from reference TRBV28 and TRBJ1-1): DVKVTQSSRYLVKRTGEKVFLECVQDMDHENMFWYRQDPGLGLRLIYFSYDVKMKEKGDIPEGYSVSREKKERFSLILESASTNQTSMYLCASSSMRTEAFFGQGTRLTVV.

The count of this clone is one. V gene TRBV6-1 combines with J gene TRBJ2-7; D perhaps matches TRBD1 (5 bases). CDR3 size: 15 residues. CDR1 is MNHNS, CDR2 SASEGT, per germline. Trimming cost V 3 bases and J 2 bases, with 14 bases left between them. Written as DNA, the CDR3 is TGTGCCAGCAGTGACAGGGTTCTCTCTACCTACGAGCAGTACTTC. Its translation is CASSDRVLSTYEQYF.